Below are 31 T cell receptor beta chains sequenced from a single sample in a study of blood T cell repertoires in COVID-19. Data came from immunoSEQ multiplex PCR; TCRdb stores just in-frame clones and leaves some out. The data show approximately 120,000 clones, roughly 84% seen once. The sequencing sample was made of peripheral blood. These receptors were obtained from an elderly woman with acute or convalescent COVID-19.

The gene calls are TRBV19 and TRBJ1-5, with D hard to call. The V end was cut by 5 bases, the J end by 4 bases, with 9 bases between. The germline V gene has CDR1 LNHDA and CDR2 SQIVND (reference sequence). The CDR3 is made up of 13 amino acids. In DNA, the CDR3 is TGTGCCAGTAGTGCCCAGGTAAATCAGCCCCAGCATTTT. Residues: CASSAQVNQPQHF. Together with reference TRBV19 and TRBJ1-5, the CDR3 gives the full variable domain: DGGITQSPKYLFRKEGQNVTLSCEQNLNHDAMYWYRQDPGQGLRLIYYSQIVNDFQKGDIAEGYSVSREKKESFPLTVTSAQKNPTAFYLCASSAQVNQPQHFGDGTRLSIL.

The table lists this clone with a few counts. The rearrangement links TRBV5-1 to TRBJ2-2; no clear D. V dropped 0 bases and J dropped 4 bases, with 10 bases sitting between them. The CDR3 is made up of 15 amino acids. In germline, CDR1 is SGHRS, CDR2 YFSETQ. CDR3 loop: CASSLAVQITGELFF. Here the CDR3 DNA reads TGCGCCAGCAGCTTGGCCGTTCAGATCACCGGGGAGCTGTTTTTT.

The chain employs TRBV15 and TRBJ2-7, with 7 bases matching TRBD2. The CDR3 sequence is 15 residues long. The ends lost 5 bases at V and 1 base at J; junction bases unmatched: 8. Germline lookup yields CDR1 LNHNV and CDR2 YYDKDF (reference sequence). DNA of the CDR3: TGTGCCACCAGCTGGGGGGGGTGGGAGTCCTACGAGCAGTACTTC. Amino acid sequence: CATSWGGWESYEQYF.

This chain links TRBV19 with TRBJ1-5, with D tentatively TRBD1 (6 bases). Trimming removed 7 bases from V and 4 bases from J, with 17 bases in between. Germline CDR1 reads LNHDA; CDR2 reads SQIVND (reference sequence). This CDR3 spans 15 amino acids. CDR3 protein: CASTWGLVRNQPQHF. Here the CDR3 DNA reads TGTGCCAGTACCTGGGGGCTAGTGAGGAATCAGCCCCAGCATTTT.

This rearrangement joins TRBV5-1 to TRBJ2-3; 7 bases align to TRBD2. The CDR3 is made up of 16 amino acids. The V and J ends lost 1 base and 3 bases, in that order; junction bases with no gene match: 8. The germline gives CDR1 SGHRS, CDR2 YFSETQ. Written as DNA, the CDR3 is TGCGCCAGCAGCTTGATGACGGGGGGTAGGACAGATACGCAGTATTTT. Amino acids: CASSLMTGGRTDTQYF. Full variable domain (outside the CDR3, taken from reference TRBV5-1 and TRBJ2-3): KAGVTQTPRYLIKTRGQQVTLSCSPISGHRSVSWYQQTPGQGLQFLFEYFSETQRNKGNFPGRFSGRQFSNSRSEMNVSTLELGDSALYLCASSLMTGGRTDTQYFGPGTRLTVL.

The chain uses TRBV18 and TRBJ2-7; maybe TRBD2 (6 bases). The CDR3 runs to 15 residues. V gave up 1 base and J gave up 3 bases, with 13 bases separating them. Germline V lookup: CDR1 KGHSH, CDR2 LQKENI. The CDR3 region has the DNA TGTGCCAGCTCACCACTGACCGGGACTGACTACGAGCAGTACTTC. Protein: CASSPLTGTDYEQYF.

The sample holds one count of this clone. The chain joins TRBV27 to TRBJ2-3; D unresolved. This CDR3 region has 14 residues. Germline CDR1 and CDR2: MNHEY and SMNVEV (reference sequence). The V gene lost 8 bases and the J gene lost 2 bases, with 14 bases spanning the gap. CDR3 in amino acids: CASPHDDFTDTQYF. CDR3 coding DNA: TGTGCCAGCCCTCATGACGACTTCACAGATACGCAGTATTTT.

The rearrangement uses TRBV4-2 and TRBJ2-2, with 7 bases that match TRBD2. From germline, CDR1 is LGHNA and CDR2 YNFKEQ. This CDR3 is built from 16 residues. Trimming cost V 3 bases and J 2 bases; bases outside gene matches: 6. The CDR3 nucleotides are TGTGCCAGCAGCCAGGGTGGCGGGGGAAACACCGGGGAGCTGTTTTTT. Protein: CASSQGGGGNTGELFF.

This sequence joins TRBV6-5 and TRBJ2-7; D remains unclear. Germline assignment: CDR1 MNHEY and CDR2 SVGAGI. CDR3 size: 11 residues. V lost 7 bases and J 2 bases, leaving 6 bases between the germline ends. CDR3 in amino acids: CASTRTYEQYF. The CDR3 DNA reads as TGTGCCAGCACCCGTACCTACGAGCAGTACTTC.

This clone came up once. V and J are TRBV6-5 and TRBJ2-7, with 9 bases aligning to TRBD2. CDR3 length equals 15 residues. The germline V gene has CDR1 MNHEY and CDR2 SVGAGI. The junction had 12 bases not matched to a gene; V was cut back by 6 bases and J by 6 bases. CDR3 DNA sequence: TGTGCCAGCAGAACGGGAGTAGCGGGAGACCGCGAGCAGTACTTC. It yields the protein CASRTGVAGDREQYF.

The genes are TRBV27 and TRBJ1-2; 9 bases agree with TRBD1. V shed 6 bases and J 7 bases; nucleotides not matched to a gene: 12. Germline V gene lookup returns CDR1 MNHEY and CDR2 SMNVEV (reference sequence). This CDR3 contains 15 residues. CDR3 DNA: TGTGCCAGCAGCAACCTGGGGACAGGGAGGGGTGGCTACACCTTC. It codes for CASSNLGTGRGGYTF.

The V gene is TRBV28, the J gene TRBJ1-5, with 7 bases fitting TRBD1. Germline V gene lookup returns CDR1 MDHEN and CDR2 SYDVKM. This CDR3 has 14 residues. The ends lost 1 base at V and 6 bases at J; junction bases unmatched: 3. The CDR3 DNA is TGTGCCAGCAGTTTATCAGGGGGAATTCAGCCCCAGCATTTT. Protein product: CASSLSGGIQPQHF.

This clone was recorded at least ten times. The chain links TRBV18 to TRBJ2-1; the D gene is possibly TRBD2 (5 bases). V was trimmed by 3 bases and J by 9 bases, leaving 18 bases between them. Germline lookup yields CDR1 KGHSH and CDR2 LQKENI. The CDR3 consists of 15 residues. CDR3 amino acids: CASSPLGEGRSEQFF. The CDR3 coding sequence is TGTGCCAGCTCACCCTTAGGAGAGGGCCGTAGTGAGCAGTTCTTC.

V and J are TRBV6-6 and TRBJ2-3, with TRBD2 matching 13 bases. J was trimmed by 6 bases and V by 5 bases; bases with no gene match: 11. The CDR3 spans 17 residues. Germline-derived CDR1 and CDR2 are MNHNY and SVGAGI (reference sequence). CDR3 nucleotide sequence: TGTGCCAGCAGTCGTTCGACTAGCGGGAGGTCTCGGGATACGCAGTATTTT. It specifies CASSRSTSGRSRDTQYF.

V is TRBV3-1 (or the pseudogene TRBV3-2) and J is TRBJ2-1; 10 bases agree with TRBD1. Per the germline V gene, CDR1 is LGHDT and CDR2 is YNNKEL (reference sequence). V trimming: 3 bases; J trimming: 3 bases; junction bases outside the gene matches: 2. There are 15 residues in the CDR3. Written as DNA, the CDR3 is TGTGCCAGCAGCCACGGACAGGGGGTCTACAATGAGCAGTTCTTC. Protein product: CASSHGQGVYNEQFF.

The chain joins TRBV11-2 to TRBJ2-3, with no clear D. Germline-derived CDR1 and CDR2 are SGHAT and FQNNGV. The CDR3 is 14 amino acids. V lost 3 bases and J lost 1, with 8 bases in between. CDR3 sequence: CASSLNRGTDTQYF. CDR3 coding DNA: TGTGCCAGCAGCTTGAATAGAGGCACAGATACGCAGTATTTT. The full variable domain, in which reference TRBV11-2 and TRBJ2-3 provide the parts outside the CDR3, is EAGVAQSPRYKIIEKRQSVAFWCNPISGHATLYWYQQILGQGPKLLIQFQNNGVVDDSQLPKDRFSAERLKGVDSTLKIQPAKLEDSAVYLCASSLNRGTDTQYFGPGTRLTVL.

V gene TRBV29-1 combines with J gene TRBJ1-1; D possibly corresponds to TRBD1 (5 bases). From germline, CDR1 is SQVTM and CDR2 ANQGSEA. V dropped 8 bases and J dropped 0 bases, with 16 bases sitting between them. This CDR3 is 14 amino acids long. The chain's CDR3 is CSSWGGGLNTEAFF. CDR3 nucleotides: TGCAGCTCGTGGGGGGGAGGCCTGAACACTGAAGCTTTCTTT.

V is TRBV2 and J is TRBJ1-2; 7 positions match TRBD1. The junction had 11 bases not matched to a gene; V was cut back by 6 bases and J by 4 bases. The CDR3 length is 15 residues. Germline V CDR1 and CDR2: SNHLY, FYNNEI. Here the CDR3 DNA reads TGTGCCAGCAGCAGCACCGAACAGGGGAGCTATGGCTACACCTTC. It translates to CASSSTEQGSYGYTF. The whole variable domain, remainder taken from reference TRBV2 and TRBJ1-2, is EPEVTQTPSHQVTQMGQEVILRCVPISNHLYFYWYRQILGQKVEFLVSFYNNEISEKSEIFDDQFSVERPDGSNFTLKIRSTKLEDSAMYFCASSSTEQGSYGYTFGSGTRLTVV.

The chain joins TRBV5-5 to TRBJ2-7; no clear D. The CDR3 is 16 amino acids. Deletions cut 2 bases from V and 0 bases from J, with 15 bases between. From germline, CDR1 is SGHKS and CDR2 YYEKEE (reference sequence). The CDR3 sequence: CASSLSVSFSSYEQYF. The CDR3 bases are TGTGCCAGCAGCTTAAGCGTCAGTTTCAGCTCCTACGAGCAGTACTTC.

The chain carries TRBV4-3 and TRBJ1-2; D may be TRBD1 (5 bases). CDR1 is LGHNA and CDR2 is YSLEER in the germline V gene. V lost 0 bases and J 5 bases, leaving 7 bases between the germline ends. The CDR3 sequence is 13 residues long. CDR3 in amino acids: CASSQDRGYGYTF. The CDR3 coding sequence is TGCGCCAGCAGCCAAGATCGGGGGTATGGCTACACCTTC.

The CDR3 bases are TGTGCCACCAGTAGAAATGGCTACTATGGCTACACCTTC. Its translation: CATSRNGYYGYTF. The chain couples TRBV24-1 to TRBJ1-2; D is undetermined. The germline gives CDR1 KGHDR, CDR2 SFDVKD. Trimming stripped 6 bases from V and 3 bases from J, with 10 bases between. The CDR3 is 13 amino acids.

The V gene is TRBV25-1, the J gene TRBJ1-2; 7 nucleotides agree with TRBD1. The germline gives CDR1 MGHDK, CDR2 SYGVNS. The CDR3 runs 14 residues. V trimming: 3 bases; J trimming: 10 bases; junction bases outside the gene matches: 11. CDR3 coding DNA: TGTGCCAGCAGTGACAGGCGACAGGGAAACGACTACACCTTC. Its protein product is CASSDRRQGNDYTF.

This rearrangement joins TRBV18 to TRBJ1-2; TRBD1 matches at 10 bases. Germline V gene sequence: CDR1 KGHSH, CDR2 LQKENI. The CDR3 consists of 16 residues. V trimming: 3 bases; J trimming: 7 bases; junction bases outside the gene matches: 11. Written as DNA, the CDR3 is TGTGCCAGCTCACCCGGACAGGGGGTGCCCTTGCGTGGCTACACCTTC. Its protein product is CASSPGQGVPLRGYTF. Complete variable domain (other parts from reference TRBV18 and TRBJ1-2): NAGVMQNPRHLVRRRGQEARLRCSPMKGHSHVYWYRQLPEEGLKFMVYLQKENIIDESGMPKERFSAEFPKEGPSILRIQQVVRGDSAAYFCASSPGQGVPLRGYTFGSGTRLTVV.

The chain employs TRBV7-3 and TRBJ2-3; 9 positions match TRBD1. The CDR3 runs to 15 residues. V lost 3 bases, J lost 6 bases, and 7 bases stayed unmatched. Germline V gene data show CDR1 as SGHTA and CDR2 as FQGTGA. The CDR3 protein is CASSFSGTGSDTQYF. The CDR3 nucleotides read TGTGCCAGCAGCTTCTCCGGGACAGGGTCGGATACGCAGTATTTT. Filled out from reference TRBV7-3 and TRBJ2-3, the complete variable domain reads GAGVSQTPSNKVTEKGKYVELRCDPISGHTALYWYRQSLGQGPEFLIYFQGTGAADDSGLPNDRFFAVRPEGSVSTLKIQRTERGDSAVYLCASSFSGTGSDTQYFGPGTRLTVL.

The chain carries TRBV27 and TRBJ2-7; TRBD2 might be the D (6 bases). The CDR3 contains 13 residues. The germline V gene encodes CDR1 MNHEY and CDR2 SMNVEV (reference sequence). The V gene lost 3 bases and the J gene lost 2 bases, with 8 bases spanning the gap. The DNA for the CDR3 is TGTGCCAGCAGTTTCTCGGGGGCCTACGAGCAGTACTTC. Its translation is CASSFSGAYEQYF.

J is TRBJ1-6 and V is TRBV5-1, with D perhaps TRBD1 (5 bases). With 4 bases removed from V and 7 bases from J, the gap between germline ends came to 15 bases. This CDR3 has 15 amino acids. Germline V gives CDR1 SGHRS, CDR2 YFSETQ. The CDR3 protein is CASSAKETANSPLHF. Here the CDR3 DNA reads TGCGCCAGCAGCGCGAAGGAGACAGCGAATTCACCCCTCCACTTT.

A single count supports this clone. The chain is built from TRBV5-4 and TRBJ2-2; 12 bases fit TRBD2. The CDR3 covers 15 residues. Germline V gives CDR1 SGHNT, CDR2 YYREEE (reference sequence). The junction had 5 bases not matched to a gene; V was cut back by 3 bases and J by 8 bases. CDR3 coding DNA: TGTGCCAGCAGCTCCGGGACTAGCGGGCGGGGGGAGCTGTTTTTT. Protein sequence: CASSSGTSGRGELFF.

The chain uses TRBV2 and TRBJ2-5, with D possibly TRBD2 on 6 matching bases. The CDR3 is made up of 13 amino acids. Germline V gene sequence: CDR1 SNHLY, CDR2 FYNNEI. For the CDR3, the DNA is TGTGTCACTCAGCCGGGAGTACAAGAGACCCAGTACTTC. It yields the protein CVTQPGVQETQYF.

This sequence joins TRBV7-9 and TRBJ2-1; TRBD1 matches at 10 bases. The CDR3 length is 15 residues. Trimming removed 7 bases from V and 5 bases from J; junction bases left unmatched: 8. The germline V gene encodes CDR1 SEHNR and CDR2 FQNEAQ (reference sequence). The CDR3 DNA follows: TGTGCCAGCATCCTCCGGACAGGGGGGAACAATGAGCAGTTCTTC. It yields the protein CASILRTGGNNEQFF.

V gene TRBV29-1 combines with J gene TRBJ2-3; 7 nucleotides line up with TRBD1. The V and J ends lost 1 base and 5 bases, in that order; junction bases with no gene match: 15. The CDR3 sequence is 17 residues long. Germline assignment: CDR1 SQVTM and CDR2 ANQGSEA. CDR3: CSVEARQGNTHRDTQYF. CDR3 in DNA: TGCAGCGTTGAAGCCCGACAGGGAAACACACACAGAGATACGCAGTATTTT.

This chain connects TRBV18 to TRBJ1-2, with TRBD1 matching 7 bases. The CDR3 loop spans 14 amino acids. The germline CDR1 and CDR2 sequences are KGHSH and LQKENI. The V segment lost 1 base and the J segment 5 bases; nucleotides outside the gene matches: 4. This chain's CDR3 is CASSPLGTVYGYTF. As DNA, the CDR3 is TGTGCCAGCTCACCACTGGGGACAGTTTATGGCTACACCTTC.